Below are 32 T cell receptor beta chains sequenced from a single sample in a study of T cells in Graves' hyperthyroidism and ophthalmopathy. It was RNA transcripts that yielded the amplified TCR beta CDR3 regions. TCR CDR3 regions were first amplified by RT-PCR with HTBI primers. In TCRdb, the multiplex PCR reads were re-called with MiXCR into one record per CDR3 protein. The table has 300,000 to 350,000 distinct CDR3 sequences, around a sixth seen once; the top ten hold around 34%. Source material: blood. The receptors shown here come from a man aged 25 to 40 with Graves' hyperthyroidism.

This clonotype has ten or more counts. This chain connects TRBV12-3 or TRBV12-4 to TRBJ1-2; a possible D gene is TRBD1 (5 bases). Trimming took off 3 bases at V and 10 bases at J, with 15 bases between the two ends. The CDR3 has 13 residues. The CDR3 loop reads CASSFSGPSHYTF. CDR3 DNA sequence: TGTGCCAGCAGTTTTTCGGGACCCTCCCACTACACCTTC.

This clonotype was seen at least ten times. CDR3 region: CASSSMVTKNIQYF. In DNA, the CDR3 is TGTGCCAGCTCTTCGATGGTGACCAAAAACATTCAGTACTTC. This chain uses TRBV18 with TRBJ2-4; no clear D gene. The CDR3 length is 14 residues. CDR1 KGHSH and CDR2 LQKENI come from the germline V gene. Trimming stripped 6 bases from V and 2 bases from J, with 11 bases between.

The rearrangement links TRBV5-5 to TRBJ2-7, with D tentatively TRBD2 (5 bases). The V end lost 4 bases, the J end lost 6 bases, and 14 bases lay between the germline ends. Germline V gene lookup returns CDR1 SGHKS and CDR2 YYEKEE (reference sequence). This CDR3 is 13 amino acids long. In nucleotides, the CDR3 is TGTGCCAGCAGCCTCGGGCCCGAGGGCGAGCAGTACTTC. Translation gives CASSLGPEGEQYF.

The chain is built from TRBV19 and TRBJ2-6; 7 bases map to TRBD2. This CDR3 has 17 amino acids. Germline V gene sequence: CDR1 LNHDA, CDR2 SQIVND (reference sequence). J was trimmed by 0 bases and V by 5 bases; bases with no gene match: 7. The CDR3 spells CASSWGGWDSGANVLTF. The CDR3 DNA reads as TGTGCCAGTAGTTGGGGGGGGTGGGACTCTGGGGCCAACGTCCTGACTTTC.

This clonotype was detected only a few times. The chain employs TRBV11-2 and TRBJ2-7; D uncertain. Germline lookup yields CDR1 SGHAT and CDR2 FQNNGV. CDR3 length equals 14 residues. The V gene lost 0 bases and the J gene lost 0 bases, with 6 bases spanning the gap. CDR3 amino acids: CASSLDYSSYEQYF. CDR3 in DNA: TGTGCCAGCAGCTTAGACTACTCCTCCTACGAGCAGTACTTC.

This clonotype was recorded at least ten times. The CDR3 spells CASSRLLTGMDEQFF. In nucleotides, the CDR3 is TGTGCCAGCAGTCGACTACTAACAGGGATGGATGAGCAGTTCTTC. The V call is TRBV12-3 or TRBV12-4, the J call TRBJ2-1, with D tentatively TRBD1 (6 bases). With 5 bases removed from V and 8 bases from J, the gap between germline ends came to 19 bases. The length of the CDR3 is 15 residues.

The chain carries TRBV3-1 and TRBJ1-5, with a weak D call TRBD1 (5 bases). Germline CDR1 LGHDT, CDR2 YNNKEL (reference sequence). The CDR3 is made up of 16 amino acids. V was shortened by 1 base and J by 1 base, with 11 bases between the two germline ends. CDR3 amino acids: CASSQAGRGSNQPQHF. CDR3 coding DNA: TGTGCCAGCAGCCAAGCGGGGCGGGGGAGCAATCAGCCCCAGCATTTT.

This clonotype has a count of ten or more. V usage is TRBV28 and J usage is TRBJ1-2; no clear D gene. CDR1 and CDR2 from the germline V gene are MDHEN and SYDVKM. Trimming shortened V by 5 bases and J by 5 bases, and 18 bases separated the two germline ends. The CDR3 is 15 amino acids. The CDR3 DNA reads TGTGCCAGCAGTCCGACCTCTTATCAGCCATATGGCTACACCTTC. It yields the protein CASSPTSYQPYGYTF.

This clonotype was found many times. The rearrangement links TRBV7-9 to TRBJ2-1, with TRBD2 matching over 12 bases. This CDR3 contains 15 residues. V was clipped by 4 bases and J by 6 bases; unmatched bases: 4. Per germline, CDR1 SEHNR and CDR2 FQNEAQ (reference sequence). The CDR3 region is CASSSRGLAGNEQFF. In DNA form, the CDR3 reads TGTGCCAGCAGCTCCAGGGGACTAGCGGGCAATGAGCAGTTCTTC.

Many counts were recorded for this clonotype. The chain couples TRBV24-1 to TRBJ2-5; TRBD1 matches at 10 bases. Germline lookup yields CDR1 KGHDR and CDR2 SFDVKD. This CDR3 is 16 amino acids long. V lost 4 bases, J lost 4 bases, and 8 bases stayed unmatched. The CDR3 DNA reads TGTGCCACCAGTGACCTAACCGGGGACAGGGGAGAGACCCAGTACTTC. Protein product: CATSDLTGDRGETQYF.

This clonotype was seen repeatedly, ten times or more. The rearrangement links TRBV11-1 to TRBJ2-5; D remains ambiguous. CDR1 SGHAT and CDR2 FQDESV come from the germline V gene (reference sequence). Trimming took 5 bases from V and 9 from J, leaving 19 bases between them. The CDR3 extends over 14 amino acids. CDR3 sequence (DNA): TGTGCCAGCAGCGGTAGTGACCACGTATCGTCCCAGTACTTC. This sequence encodes CASSGSDHVSSQYF.

This clonotype was seen a handful of times. The chain uses TRBV27 and TRBJ2-3; possible D gene TRBD1, 5 bases. V shed 8 bases and J shed 3 bases, with 15 bases lying between them. The CDR3 length is 14 residues. Looked up from germline, CDR1 is MNHEY and CDR2 is SMNVEV (reference sequence). CDR3 coding DNA: TGTGCCAGCCGCCGGATCGACAGAACAGATACGCAGTATTTT. Protein: CASRRIDRTDTQYF.

This clonotype was picked up many times. The rearrangement joins TRBV29-1 to TRBJ2-3; a weak D match, TRBD2 (5 bases). The V end was cut by 3 bases, the J end by 1 base, with 11 bases between. Germline V gene sequence: CDR1 SQVTM, CDR2 ANQGSEA. This CDR3 region has 14 residues. CDR3 in amino acids: CSVDHELGTDTQYF. CDR3 nucleotides: TGCAGCGTTGATCACGAACTAGGCACAGATACGCAGTATTTT.

The gene calls are TRBV27 and TRBJ1-3; TRBD1 might be the D (5 bases). Trimming left V 5 bases short and J 4 bases short, with 18 bases between. Per germline, CDR1 MNHEY and CDR2 SMNVEV (reference sequence). The CDR3 has 16 residues. CDR3 sequence reads: CASSTDRGSRGNTIYF. The CDR3 DNA sequence: TGTGCCAGCAGTACCGATAGGGGCAGCCGCGGAAACACCATATATTTT.

This sequence joins TRBV5-1 and TRBJ1-4; TRBD1 is a possible D gene (6 bases). Germline V gives CDR1 SGHRS, CDR2 YFSETQ. This CDR3 has 13 amino acids. Trimming removed 5 bases from V and 7 bases from J, with 12 bases in between. CDR3 sequence (DNA): TGCGCCAGCAGAAGCGGGACAAGTGAAAAACTGTTTTTT. As protein: CASRSGTSEKLFF.

In its sample, this clonotype was seen a few times. The chain's CDR3 is CASSIGRGGLAGGPYNEQFF. The CDR3 DNA is TGTGCCAGTAGTATTGGTCGAGGGGGGCTAGCGGGAGGGCCATACAATGAGCAGTTCTTC. The V gene is TRBV19, the J gene TRBJ2-1; 12 nucleotides agree with TRBD2. Germline loops: CDR1 LNHDA, CDR2 SQIVND (reference sequence). The CDR3 runs 20 residues. The ends lost 3 bases at V and 4 bases at J; junction bases unmatched: 16.

This clonotype came up a few times. Since a much larger clone is just one base distant, this may be a read error. The chain joins TRBV6-1 to TRBJ2-2; the match to TRBD2 covers 10 bases. The CDR3 totals 16 residues. CDR1 and CDR2 from the germline V gene are MNHNS and SASEGT. V was pared by 10 bases and J by 1 base, with 9 bases of the junction left unmatched. CDR3 region: CANKPGLARNTGELFF. CDR3 nucleotide sequence: TGTGCCAACAAACCGGGACTAGCGCGGAACACCGGGGAGCTGTTTTTT.

Many counts were recorded for this clonotype. V is TRBV7-2 and J is TRBJ2-1, with D unclear. Trimming left V 5 bases short and J 6 bases short, with 8 bases between. Germline V lookup: CDR1 SGHTA, CDR2 FQGNSA. The CDR3 extends over 12 amino acids. This chain's CDR3 is CASSVDLNEQFF. CDR3 in DNA: TGTGCCAGCAGCGTTGATCTCAATGAGCAGTTCTTC.

This clonotype was seen only a few times. The V call is TRBV5-1, the J call TRBJ2-2; 10 positions agree with TRBD1. In germline, CDR1 is SGHRS, CDR2 YFSETQ. The CDR3 has 14 residues. Germline trimming cut 4 bases from V and 6 bases from J; bases unmatched to any gene: 3. The CDR3 loop is CASSGTGDPGELFF. CDR3 nucleotides: TGCGCCAGCAGCGGGACAGGGGACCCCGGGGAGCTGTTTTTT. The full variable domain, rest sourced from reference TRBV5-1 and TRBJ2-2, is KAGVTQTPRYLIKTRGQQVTLSCSPISGHRSVSWYQQTPGQGLQFLFEYFSETQRNKGNFPGRFSGRQFSNSRSEMNVSTLELGDSALYLCASSGTGDPGELFFGEGSRLTVL.

This clonotype was counted many times. The chain recombines TRBV30 with TRBJ1-1; D unresolved. This CDR3 has 12 residues. Germline loops: CDR1 GTSNPN, CDR2 SVGIG (reference sequence). V lost 3 bases and J 0 bases, leaving 5 bases between the germline ends. CDR3 sequence reads: CAWSRLNTEAFF. CDR3 in DNA: TGTGCCTGGAGCCGACTGAACACTGAAGCTTTCTTT.

This clonotype came up many times. V and J are TRBV28 and TRBJ1-2; D not certain. There are 14 residues in the CDR3. Looked up from germline, CDR1 is MDHEN and CDR2 is SYDVKM. V lost 6 bases, J lost 8 bases, and 19 bases lay in between. The CDR3 spells CASRPMTKLGGYTF. For the CDR3, the DNA is TGTGCCAGCAGACCTATGACGAAACTTGGGGGCTACACCTTC.

The chain carries TRBV11-2 and TRBJ2-1, with 11 bases lining up with TRBD2. The germline CDR1 and CDR2 sequences are SGHAT and FQNNGV. Trimming took 0 bases from V and 6 from J; bases not matched to a gene: 4. CDR3 length equals 16 residues. The CDR3 protein is CASSLELAGGTNEQFF. The CDR3 DNA follows: TGTGCCAGCAGCTTAGAGTTAGCGGGGGGGACCAATGAGCAGTTCTTC.

This clonotype was counted many times. The gene calls are TRBV28 and TRBJ2-7; no clear D gene. The CDR3 extends over 12 amino acids. Germline V CDR1 and CDR2: MDHEN, SYDVKM. V gave up 7 bases and J gave up 3 bases, with 10 bases separating them. The CDR3 DNA reads as TGTGCCAGCACCACGTGGGGCTACGAGCAGTACTTC. This gives the protein CASTTWGYEQYF.

This clonotype has just one count. At one end the junction does not follow the germline gene, possibly because of a read error. The V call is TRBV5-1, the J call TRBJ1-5; a weak D match, TRBD1 (5 bases). There are 13 residues in the CDR3. The germline V gene has CDR1 SGHRS and CDR2 YFSETQ. The CDR3 loop reads CASSWGGNQRQHF. For the CDR3, the DNA is TGCGCCAGCAGCTGGGGGGGGAATCAGCGCCAGCATTTT.

This clonotype has only a few counts. Likely a read error: the CDR3 ends without its conserved phenylalanine or tryptophan. The chain carries TRBV27 and TRBJ2-7, with D possibly matching TRBD1 (6 bases). The CDR3 runs 13 residues. Trimming pared 8 bases from V and 4 bases from J, leaving 15 bases between. The germline V gene has CDR1 MNHEY and CDR2 SMNVEV (reference sequence). As DNA, the CDR3 is TGTGCCAGCGGGACCTCAGGGGATTACGAGCAGTACCTC. It codes for CASGTSGDYEQYL.

This clonotype was detected ten times or more. This chain links TRBV3-1 with TRBJ2-1; D unclear. There are 17 residues in the CDR3. V dropped 4 bases and J dropped 5 bases, with 21 bases sitting between them. Germline assignment: CDR1 LGHDT and CDR2 YNNKEL (reference sequence). The CDR3 DNA is TGTGCCAGCAGCCCGTTCGCCCTGGCTCTAGTCAACAATGAGCAGTTCTTC. Its protein is CASSPFALALVNNEQFF.

This chain joins TRBV10-3 and TRBJ2-1; 8 bases are shared with TRBD2. Germline-derived CDR1 and CDR2 are ENHRY and SYGVKD. This CDR3 is 15 amino acids long. V dropped 2 bases and J dropped 7; count of bases not matched to a gene: 7. The CDR3 loop reads CAISETGTRGNEQFF. CDR3 coding DNA: TGTGCCATCAGTGAGACCGGGACTAGGGGTAATGAGCAGTTCTTC.

The chain recombines TRBV5-1 with TRBJ2-2; 7 bases line up with TRBD1. CDR1 SGHRS and CDR2 YFSETQ come from the germline V gene. The CDR3 sequence is 15 residues long. V lost 4 bases to trimming and J lost 2 bases; unmatched junction nucleotides: 5. The CDR3 region is CASSAGTVNTGELFF. CDR3 DNA: TGCGCCAGCAGCGCAGGGACAGTTAACACCGGGGAGCTGTTTTTT.

The J gene is TRBJ2-5, the V gene TRBV5-1, with 7 positions matching TRBD2. The trim removed 5 bases at V and 7 bases at J, leaving 20 bases unmatched. The CDR3 consists of 17 residues. Looked up from germline, CDR1 is SGHRS and CDR2 is YFSETQ. CDR3 sequence: CASRPQRQNSGGGTQYF. The CDR3 bases are TGCGCCAGCAGACCCCAACGACAGAACTCGGGCGGGGGGACCCAGTACTTC.

This chain links TRBV28 with TRBJ1-5; D not resolved. CDR1 is MDHEN, CDR2 SYDVKM, per germline. This CDR3 has 13 residues. The V gene lost 1 base and the J gene lost 2 bases, with 3 bases spanning the gap. The CDR3 region is CASSLYGNQPQHF. In DNA form, the CDR3 reads TGTGCCAGCAGTTTATACGGCAATCAGCCCCAGCATTTT. Together with reference TRBV28 and TRBJ1-5, the CDR3 gives the full variable domain: DVKVTQSSRYLVKRTGEKVFLECVQDMDHENMFWYRQDPGLGLRLIYFSYDVKMKEKGDIPEGYSVSREKKERFSLILESASTNQTSMYLCASSLYGNQPQHFGDGTRLSIL.

This clonotype was recorded many times. The V call is TRBV5-1, the J call TRBJ2-7; the D is unclear. The CDR3 spans 14 residues. V was shortened by 2 bases and J by 3 bases, with 12 bases between the two germline ends. CDR1 SGHRS and CDR2 YFSETQ come from the germline V gene. The CDR3 here is CASSLSRQSYEQYF. The DNA for the CDR3 is TGCGCCAGCAGCTTAAGCAGGCAGAGCTACGAGCAGTACTTC.

This clonotype was detected many times. The V and J genes are TRBV7-8 and TRBJ2-3; TRBD1 matches 7 bases. This CDR3 has 15 amino acids. The germline CDR1 and CDR2 sequences are SGHVS and FQNEAQ. V trimming: 3 bases; J trimming: 1 base; junction bases outside the gene matches: 4. The CDR3: CASSLERGRTDTQYF. The CDR3 nucleotides read TGTGCCAGCAGCTTGGAGAGGGGGCGCACAGATACGCAGTATTTT.